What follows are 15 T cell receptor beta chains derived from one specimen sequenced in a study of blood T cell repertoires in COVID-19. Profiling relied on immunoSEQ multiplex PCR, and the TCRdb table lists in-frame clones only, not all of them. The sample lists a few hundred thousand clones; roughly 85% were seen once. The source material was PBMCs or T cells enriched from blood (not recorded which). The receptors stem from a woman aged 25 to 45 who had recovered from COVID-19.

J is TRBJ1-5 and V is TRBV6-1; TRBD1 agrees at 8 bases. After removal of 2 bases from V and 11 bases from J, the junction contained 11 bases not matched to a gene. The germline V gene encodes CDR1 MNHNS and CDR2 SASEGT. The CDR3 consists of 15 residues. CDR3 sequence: CASSERGTGHLAQHF. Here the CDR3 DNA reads TGTGCCAGCAGTGAAAGAGGGACAGGCCATTTGGCCCAGCATTTT.

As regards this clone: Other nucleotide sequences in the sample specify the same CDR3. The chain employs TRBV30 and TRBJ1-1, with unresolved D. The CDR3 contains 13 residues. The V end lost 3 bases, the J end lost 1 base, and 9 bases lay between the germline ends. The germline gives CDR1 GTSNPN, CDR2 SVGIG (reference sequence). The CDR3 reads CAWSYRGNTEAFF. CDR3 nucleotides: TGTGCCTGGAGCTATCGAGGGAACACTGAAGCTTTCTTT.

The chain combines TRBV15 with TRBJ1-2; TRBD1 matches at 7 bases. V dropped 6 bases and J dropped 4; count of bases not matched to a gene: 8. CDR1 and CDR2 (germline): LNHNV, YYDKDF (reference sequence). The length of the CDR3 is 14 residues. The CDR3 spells CATRPRGSGYGYTF. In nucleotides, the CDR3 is TGTGCCACCAGACCCAGGGGGTCGGGCTATGGCTACACCTTC.

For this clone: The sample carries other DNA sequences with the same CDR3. The CDR3 sequence: CASSLDRGGNTIYF. The CDR3 nucleotides are TGCGCCAGCAGCTTGGACAGGGGAGGAAACACCATATATTTT. This rearrangement joins TRBV5-1 to TRBJ1-3; TRBD1 agrees at 7 bases. The germline V gene has CDR1 SGHRS and CDR2 YFSETQ. The length of the CDR3 is 14 residues. The V segment lost 0 bases and the J segment 4 bases; nucleotides outside the gene matches: 1. Filled out from reference TRBV5-1 and TRBJ1-3, the complete variable domain reads KAGVTQTPRYLIKTRGQQVTLSCSPISGHRSVSWYQQTPGQGLQFLFEYFSETQRNKGNFPGRFSGRQFSNSRSEMNVSTLELGDSALYLCASSLDRGGNTIYFGEGSWLTVV.

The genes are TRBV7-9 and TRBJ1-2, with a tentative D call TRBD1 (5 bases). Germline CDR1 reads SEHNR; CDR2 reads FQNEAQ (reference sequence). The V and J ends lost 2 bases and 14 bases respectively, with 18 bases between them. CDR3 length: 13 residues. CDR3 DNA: TGTGCCAGCAGCTTAAGAGGCGCGGGGGAGAGGACCTTC. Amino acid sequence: CASSLRGAGERTF.

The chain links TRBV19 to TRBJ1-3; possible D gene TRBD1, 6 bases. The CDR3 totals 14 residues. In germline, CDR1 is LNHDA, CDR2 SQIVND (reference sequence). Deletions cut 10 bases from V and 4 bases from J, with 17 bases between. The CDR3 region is CATLGGAAGNTIYF. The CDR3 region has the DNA TGTGCCACCCTGGGGGGGGCTGCCGGAAACACCATATATTTT.

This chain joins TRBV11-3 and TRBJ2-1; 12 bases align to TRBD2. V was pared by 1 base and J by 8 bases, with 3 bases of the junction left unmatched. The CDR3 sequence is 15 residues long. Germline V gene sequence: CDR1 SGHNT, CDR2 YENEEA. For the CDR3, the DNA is TGTGCCAGCAGCTTAGGACTAGCGGGGGTGGATGAGCAGTTCTTC. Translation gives CASSLGLAGVDEQFF.

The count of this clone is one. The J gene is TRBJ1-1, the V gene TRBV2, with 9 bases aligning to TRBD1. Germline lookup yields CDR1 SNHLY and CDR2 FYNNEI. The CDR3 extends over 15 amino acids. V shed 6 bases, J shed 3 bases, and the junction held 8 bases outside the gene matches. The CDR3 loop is CASSDRDRAYTEAFF. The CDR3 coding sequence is TGTGCCAGCAGCGACCGGGACAGGGCGTACACTGAAGCTTTCTTT.

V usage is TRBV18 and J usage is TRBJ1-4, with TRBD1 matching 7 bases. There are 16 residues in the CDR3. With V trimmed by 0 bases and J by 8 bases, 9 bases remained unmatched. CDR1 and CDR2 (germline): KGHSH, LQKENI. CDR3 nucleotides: TGTGCCAGCTCACCACCGTATGACAGCAGGGGGGAAAAACTGTTTTTT. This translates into CASSPPYDSRGEKLFF. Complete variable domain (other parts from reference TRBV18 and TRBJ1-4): NAGVMQNPRHLVRRRGQEARLRCSPMKGHSHVYWYRQLPEEGLKFMVYLQKENIIDESGMPKERFSAEFPKEGPSILRIQQVVRGDSAAYFCASSPPYDSRGEKLFFGSGTQLSVL.

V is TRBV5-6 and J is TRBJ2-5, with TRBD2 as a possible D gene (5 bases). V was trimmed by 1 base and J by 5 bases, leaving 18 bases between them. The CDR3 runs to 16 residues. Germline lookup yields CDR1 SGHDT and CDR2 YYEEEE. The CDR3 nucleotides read TGTGCCAGCAGCTTGATCTCATGGCGCGGGCGGGAGACCCAGTACTTC. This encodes CASSLISWRGRETQYF. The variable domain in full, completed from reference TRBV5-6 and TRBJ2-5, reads DAGVTQSPTHLIKTRGQQVTLRCSPKSGHDTVSWYQQALGQGPQFIFQYYEEEERQRGNFPDRFSGHQFPNYSSELNVNALLLGDSALYLCASSLISWRGRETQYFGPGTRLLVL.

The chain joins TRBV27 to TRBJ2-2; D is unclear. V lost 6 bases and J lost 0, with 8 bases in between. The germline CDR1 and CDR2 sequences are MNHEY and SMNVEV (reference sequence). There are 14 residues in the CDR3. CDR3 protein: CASRIQTNTGELFF. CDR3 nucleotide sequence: TGTGCCAGCAGAATACAGACGAACACCGGGGAGCTGTTTTTT.

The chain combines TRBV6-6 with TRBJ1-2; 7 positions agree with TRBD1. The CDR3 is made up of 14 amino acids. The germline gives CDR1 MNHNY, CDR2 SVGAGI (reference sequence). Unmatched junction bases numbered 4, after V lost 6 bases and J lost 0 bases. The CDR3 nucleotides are TGTGCCAGCAGAAAGGGGGCCCCTAACTATGGCTACACCTTC. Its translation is CASRKGAPNYGYTF.

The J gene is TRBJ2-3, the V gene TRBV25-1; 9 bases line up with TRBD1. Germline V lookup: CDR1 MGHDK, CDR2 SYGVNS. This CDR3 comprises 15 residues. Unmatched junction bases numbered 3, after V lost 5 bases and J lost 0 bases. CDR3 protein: CASSTGTGSTDTQYF. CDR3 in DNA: TGTGCCAGCAGTACCGGGACAGGGAGCACAGATACGCAGTATTTT.

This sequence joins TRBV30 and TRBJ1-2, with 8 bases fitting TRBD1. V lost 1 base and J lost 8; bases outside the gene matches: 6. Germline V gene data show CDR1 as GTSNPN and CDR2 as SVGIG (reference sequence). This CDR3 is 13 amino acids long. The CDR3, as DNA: TGTGCCTGGAGTGCCGACAGGGGTAGGGGCTACACCTTC. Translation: CAWSADRGRGYTF.

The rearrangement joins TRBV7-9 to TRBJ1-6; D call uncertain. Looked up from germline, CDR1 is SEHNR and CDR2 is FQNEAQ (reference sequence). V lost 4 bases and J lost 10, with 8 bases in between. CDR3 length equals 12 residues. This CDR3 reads CASSSGLSPLHF. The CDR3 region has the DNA TGTGCCAGCAGCTCCGGACTCTCACCCCTCCACTTT.